The 5 T cell receptor beta chains in this list originate from one sample, sequenced in a study of identical twins. Each CDR3 protein is one row after TCRdb ran MiXCR on the 5' RACE reads. This table has some 570,000 distinct CDR3 sequences, 20% to 25% appearing once. The same sample was also used in a study of yellow fever vaccine responses in identical twins.

Sequenced material: CD4+ T cells sorted from blood. These receptors were taken from a young woman in good health.

V is TRBV5-1 and J is TRBJ2-1; 8 nucleotides align to TRBD2. CDR1 and CDR2 from the germline V gene are SGHRS and YFSETQ. V shed 4 bases, J shed 7 bases, and the junction held 10 bases outside the gene matches. The CDR3 covers 15 residues. CDR3 sequence reads: CASSRGLASENEQFF. The DNA of the CDR3 is TGCGCCAGCAGCAGAGGACTAGCTAGCGAGAATGAGCAGTTCTTC.

The V gene is TRBV4-1, the J gene TRBJ2-5; D is possibly TRBD1 (6 bases). Trimming removed 3 bases at V and 5 bases at J, with 13 bases between. The CDR3 totals 14 residues. Germline CDR1 and CDR2: MGHRA and YSYEKL. The CDR3 loop is CASSQSRQEETQYF. The CDR3 bases are TGCGCCAGCAGCCAGTCACGACAGGAGGAGACCCAGTACTTC.

There are a few counts of this clonotype. The chain has TRBV9 and TRBJ1-1; possibly TRBD1 for D (5 bases). This CDR3 region has 15 residues. CDR1 and CDR2 (germline): SGDLS, YYNGEE. V shed 0 bases and J shed 4 bases, with 13 bases lying between them. CDR3 loop: CASSVVSGGSTEAFF. The CDR3, as DNA: TGTGCCAGCAGCGTAGTTTCCGGGGGATCCACTGAAGCTTTCTTT.

This clonotype was seen only a few times. The chain employs TRBV12-3 or TRBV12-4 and TRBJ2-2; D remains ambiguous. Trimming removed 7 bases from V and 1 base from J, with 13 bases in between. The CDR3 covers 15 residues. The DNA of the CDR3 is TGTGCCAGCAACCGCGACGGCCTGAACACCGGGGAGCTGTTTTTT. It yields the protein CASNRDGLNTGELFF.

Regarding this clonotype: A much larger clone differs by one base, so this may be a read error. The chain joins TRBV3-1 to TRBJ1-1; no reliable D call. Trimming removed 3 bases from V and 1 base from J, with 3 bases in between. In germline, CDR1 is LGHDT, CDR2 YNNKEL (reference sequence). This CDR3 has 12 amino acids. CDR3 sequence reads: CASSQANTEAFF. Written as DNA, the CDR3 is TGTGCCAGCAGCCAGGCGAACACTGAAGCTTTCTTT.